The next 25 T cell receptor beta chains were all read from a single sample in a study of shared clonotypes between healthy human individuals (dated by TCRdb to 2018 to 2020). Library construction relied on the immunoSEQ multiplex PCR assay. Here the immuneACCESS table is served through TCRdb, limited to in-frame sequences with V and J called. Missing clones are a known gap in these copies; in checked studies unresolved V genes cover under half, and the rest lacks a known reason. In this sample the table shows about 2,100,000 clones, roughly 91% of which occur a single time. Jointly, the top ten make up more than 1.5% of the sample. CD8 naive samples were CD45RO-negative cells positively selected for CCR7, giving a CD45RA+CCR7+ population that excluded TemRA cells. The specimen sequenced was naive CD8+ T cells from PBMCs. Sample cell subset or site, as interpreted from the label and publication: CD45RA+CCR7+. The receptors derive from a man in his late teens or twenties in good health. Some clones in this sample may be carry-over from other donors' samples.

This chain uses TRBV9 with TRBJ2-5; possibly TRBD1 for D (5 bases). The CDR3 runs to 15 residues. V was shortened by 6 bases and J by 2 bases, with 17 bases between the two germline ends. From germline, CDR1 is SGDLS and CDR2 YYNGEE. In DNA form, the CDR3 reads TGTGCCAGCACCGGAGACAGTACCAAACAAGAGACCCAGTACTTC. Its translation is CASTGDSTKQETQYF.

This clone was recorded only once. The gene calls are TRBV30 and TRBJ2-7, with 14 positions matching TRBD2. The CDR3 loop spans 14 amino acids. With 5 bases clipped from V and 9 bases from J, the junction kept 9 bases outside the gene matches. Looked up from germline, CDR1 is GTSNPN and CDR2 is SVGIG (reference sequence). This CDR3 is CAWSRGTSGSGQYF. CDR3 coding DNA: TGTGCCTGGTCGCGAGGGACTAGCGGGAGTGGGCAGTACTTC.

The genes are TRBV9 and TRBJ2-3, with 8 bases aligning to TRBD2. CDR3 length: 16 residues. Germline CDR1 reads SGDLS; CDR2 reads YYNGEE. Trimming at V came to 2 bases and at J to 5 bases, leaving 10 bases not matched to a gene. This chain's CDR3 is CASSVPTGGSEDTQYF. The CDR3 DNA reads TGTGCCAGCAGCGTTCCCACGGGAGGGTCTGAAGATACGCAGTATTTT.

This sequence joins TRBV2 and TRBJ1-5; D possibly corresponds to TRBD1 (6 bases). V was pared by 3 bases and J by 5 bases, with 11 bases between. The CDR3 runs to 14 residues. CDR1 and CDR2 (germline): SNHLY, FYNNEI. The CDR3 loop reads CASSDGQGHQPQHF. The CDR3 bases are TGTGCCAGCAGTGACGGGCAGGGGCATCAGCCCCAGCATTTT.

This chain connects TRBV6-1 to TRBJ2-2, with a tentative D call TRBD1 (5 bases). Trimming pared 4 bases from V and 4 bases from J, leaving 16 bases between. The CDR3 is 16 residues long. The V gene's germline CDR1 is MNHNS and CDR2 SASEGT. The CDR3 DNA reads TGTGCCAGCAGTGCCCCCCAGGGCATATTCACCGGGGAGCTGTTTTTT. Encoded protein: CASSAPQGIFTGELFF.

The CDR3, as DNA: TGTGCCAGCAGCCCCTCAATCGGTTGGACAGGGCCCAAAGATACGCAGTATTTT. Protein sequence: CASSPSIGWTGPKDTQYF. This rearrangement joins TRBV5-4 to TRBJ2-3; 8 bases line up with TRBD1. Unmatched junction bases numbered 18, after V lost 4 bases and J lost 5 bases. Per germline, CDR1 SGHNT and CDR2 YYREEE (reference sequence). The CDR3 loop spans 18 amino acids.

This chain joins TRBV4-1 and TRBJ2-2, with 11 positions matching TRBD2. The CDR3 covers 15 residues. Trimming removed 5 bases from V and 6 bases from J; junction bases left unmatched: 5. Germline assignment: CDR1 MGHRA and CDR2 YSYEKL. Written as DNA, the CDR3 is TGCGCCAGCAGCTACGGGACTAGCGGCGCCGGGGAGCTGTTTTTT. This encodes CASSYGTSGAGELFF.

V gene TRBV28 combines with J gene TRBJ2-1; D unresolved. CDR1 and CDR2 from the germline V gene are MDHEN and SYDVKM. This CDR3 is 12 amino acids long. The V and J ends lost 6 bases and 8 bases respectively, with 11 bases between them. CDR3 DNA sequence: TGTGCCAGCAGGATGGGCGTGGATGAGCAGTTCTTC. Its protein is CASRMGVDEQFF. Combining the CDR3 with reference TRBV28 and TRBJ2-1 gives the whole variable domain DVKVTQSSRYLVKRTGEKVFLECVQDMDHENMFWYRQDPGLGLRLIYFSYDVKMKEKGDIPEGYSVSREKKERFSLILESASTNQTSMYLCASRMGVDEQFFGPGTRLTVL.

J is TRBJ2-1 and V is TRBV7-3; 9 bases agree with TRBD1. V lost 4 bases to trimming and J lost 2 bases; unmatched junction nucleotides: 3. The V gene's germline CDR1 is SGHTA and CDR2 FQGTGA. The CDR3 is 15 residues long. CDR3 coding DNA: TGTGCCAGCAGCTCCGGGACAGGGCCCTACAATGAGCAGTTCTTC. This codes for CASSSGTGPYNEQFF.

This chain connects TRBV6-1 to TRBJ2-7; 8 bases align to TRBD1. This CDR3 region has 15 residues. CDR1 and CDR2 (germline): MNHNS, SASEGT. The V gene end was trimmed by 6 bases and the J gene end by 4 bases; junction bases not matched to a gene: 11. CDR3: CASRKRQGPSYEQYF. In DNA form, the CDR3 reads TGTGCCAGCAGGAAAAGACAGGGGCCCTCTTACGAGCAGTACTTC.

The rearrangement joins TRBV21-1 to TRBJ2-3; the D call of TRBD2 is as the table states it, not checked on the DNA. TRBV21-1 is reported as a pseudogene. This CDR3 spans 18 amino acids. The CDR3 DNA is TGTGCCAGCAGCAAAAGGCGACTAGTGATTCCTAGCACAGATACGCAGTATTTT. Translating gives CASSKRRLVIPSTDTQYF.

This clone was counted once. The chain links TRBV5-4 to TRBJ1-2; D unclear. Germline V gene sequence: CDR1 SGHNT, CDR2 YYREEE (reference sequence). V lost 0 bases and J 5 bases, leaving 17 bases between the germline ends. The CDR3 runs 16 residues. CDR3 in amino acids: CASSLVGLSEVYGYTF. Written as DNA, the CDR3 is TGTGCCAGCAGCTTGGTAGGGTTGTCGGAAGTTTATGGCTACACCTTC. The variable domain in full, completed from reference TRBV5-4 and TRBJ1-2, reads ETGVTQSPTHLIKTRGQQVTLRCSSQSGHNTVSWYQQALGQGPQFIFQYYREEENGRGNFPPRFSGLQFPNYSSELNVNALELDDSALYLCASSLVGLSEVYGYTFGSGTRLTVV.

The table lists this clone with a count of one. The CDR3 nucleotides read TGTGCCAGCAGTTTACCCATAACAGGGAAAAGGTCCTACGAGCAGTACTTC. Its translation: CASSLPITGKRSYEQYF. The gene calls are TRBV28 and TRBJ2-7, with a possible D match to TRBD1 (6 bases). Per the germline V gene, CDR1 is MDHEN and CDR2 is SYDVKM. This CDR3 comprises 17 residues. Trimming shortened V by 2 bases and J by 1 base, and 18 bases separated the two germline ends. The whole variable domain, filled in from reference TRBV28 and TRBJ2-7, reads DVKVTQSSRYLVKRTGEKVFLECVQDMDHENMFWYRQDPGLGLRLIYFSYDVKMKEKGDIPEGYSVSREKKERFSLILESASTNQTSMYLCASSLPITGKRSYEQYFGPGTRLTVT.

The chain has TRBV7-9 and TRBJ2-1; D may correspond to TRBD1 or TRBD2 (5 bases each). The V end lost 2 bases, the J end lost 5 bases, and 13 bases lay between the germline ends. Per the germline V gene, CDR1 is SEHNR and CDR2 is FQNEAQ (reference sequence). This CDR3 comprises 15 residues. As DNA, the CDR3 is TGTGCCAGCAGCTTAAAGAGGGGCCTCGACAATGAGCAGTTCTTC. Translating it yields CASSLKRGLDNEQFF.

In nucleotides, the CDR3 is TGTGCCAGCAGCTTAGCTTCCGGGGCGTCGCACGAGCAGTACTTC. It translates to CASSLASGASHEQYF. This chain joins TRBV13 and TRBJ2-7; D is possibly TRBD1 or TRBD2 (5 bases each). CDR1 PRHDT and CDR2 FYEKMQ come from the germline V gene (reference sequence). The CDR3 contains 15 residues. V was cut by 1 base and J by 5 bases, with 15 bases left in between.

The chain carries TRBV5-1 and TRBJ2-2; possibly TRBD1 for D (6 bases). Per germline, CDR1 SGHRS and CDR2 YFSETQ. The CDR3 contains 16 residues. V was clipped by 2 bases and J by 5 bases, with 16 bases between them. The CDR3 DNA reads TGCGCCAGCAGCTTTTATACAGGGATGTGGACCGGGGAGCTGTTTTTT. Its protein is CASSFYTGMWTGELFF.

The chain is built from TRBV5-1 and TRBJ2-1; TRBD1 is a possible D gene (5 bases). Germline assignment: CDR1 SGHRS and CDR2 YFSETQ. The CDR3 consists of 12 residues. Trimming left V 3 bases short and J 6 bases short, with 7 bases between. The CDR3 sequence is CASSSQGNEQFF. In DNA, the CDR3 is TGCGCCAGCAGCTCCCAGGGCAATGAGCAGTTCTTC.

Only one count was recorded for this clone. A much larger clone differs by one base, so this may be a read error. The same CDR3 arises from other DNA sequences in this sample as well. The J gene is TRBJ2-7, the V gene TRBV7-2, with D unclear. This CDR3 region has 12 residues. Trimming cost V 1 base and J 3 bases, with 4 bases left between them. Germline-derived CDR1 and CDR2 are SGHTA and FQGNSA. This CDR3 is CASSLVSYEQYF. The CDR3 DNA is TGTGCCAGCAGCTTAGTCAGCTACGAGCAGTACTTC.

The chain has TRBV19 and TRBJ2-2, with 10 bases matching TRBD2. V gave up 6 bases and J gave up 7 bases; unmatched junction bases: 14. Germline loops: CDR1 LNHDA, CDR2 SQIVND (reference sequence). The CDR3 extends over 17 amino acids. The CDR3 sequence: CASRLSGRPIRDGELFF. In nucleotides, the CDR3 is TGTGCCAGTAGACTTAGCGGGAGGCCCATTAGGGACGGGGAGCTGTTTTTT.

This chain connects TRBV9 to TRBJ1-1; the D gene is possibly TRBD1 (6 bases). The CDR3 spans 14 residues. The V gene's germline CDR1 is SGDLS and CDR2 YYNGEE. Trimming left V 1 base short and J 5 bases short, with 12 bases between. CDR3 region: CASSVLTGLTEAFF. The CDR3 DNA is TGTGCCAGCAGCGTATTAACAGGGCTAACTGAAGCTTTCTTT.

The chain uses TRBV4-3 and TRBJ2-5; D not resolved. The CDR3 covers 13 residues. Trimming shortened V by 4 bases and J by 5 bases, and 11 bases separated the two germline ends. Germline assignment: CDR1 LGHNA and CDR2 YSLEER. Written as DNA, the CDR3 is TGCGCCAGCAGCCTTTGGTTGGGGGAGACCCAGTACTTC. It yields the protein CASSLWLGETQYF.

The CDR3 loop is CASSVAGGTSGDKETQYF. For the CDR3, the DNA is TGTGCCAGCAGCGTAGCCGGGGGGACTAGCGGAGACAAAGAGACCCAGTACTTC. V and J are TRBV9 and TRBJ2-5; the match to TRBD2 covers 11 bases. Germline V lookup: CDR1 SGDLS, CDR2 YYNGEE. V dropped 0 bases and J dropped 3; count of bases not matched to a gene: 10. The CDR3 consists of 18 residues.

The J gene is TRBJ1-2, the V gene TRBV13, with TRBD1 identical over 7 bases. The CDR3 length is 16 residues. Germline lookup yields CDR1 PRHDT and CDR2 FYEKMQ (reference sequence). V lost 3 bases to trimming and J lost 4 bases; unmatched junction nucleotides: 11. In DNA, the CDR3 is TGTGCCAGCAGCTTTTTAGGACAGGCTGGGGGCTATGGCTACACCTTC. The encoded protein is CASSFLGQAGGYGYTF. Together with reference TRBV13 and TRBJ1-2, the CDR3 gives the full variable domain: AAGVIQSPRHLIKEKRETATLKCYPIPRHDTVYWYQQGPGQDPQFLISFYEKMQSDKGSIPDRFSAQQFSDYHSELNMSSLELGDSALYFCASSFLGQAGGYGYTFGSGTRLTVV.

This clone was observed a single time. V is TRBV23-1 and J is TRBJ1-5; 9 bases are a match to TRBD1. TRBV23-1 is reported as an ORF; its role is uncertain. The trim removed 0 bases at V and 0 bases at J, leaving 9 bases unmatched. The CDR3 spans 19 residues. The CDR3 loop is CASSQSGTGTTDSNQPQHF. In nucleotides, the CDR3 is TGCGCCAGCAGTCAATCCGGGACAGGGACCACCGATAGCAATCAGCCCCAGCATTTT.

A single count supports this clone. CDR3 amino acids: CASSSYRVDYEQYF. Written as DNA, the CDR3 is TGCGCCAGCAGCTCCTACAGGGTGGATTACGAGCAGTACTTC. This sequence joins TRBV5-1 and TRBJ2-7; the D gene is possibly TRBD1 (6 bases). Trimming removed 3 bases at V and 4 bases at J, with 14 bases between. The CDR3 loop spans 14 amino acids. The germline V gene has CDR1 SGHRS and CDR2 YFSETQ.